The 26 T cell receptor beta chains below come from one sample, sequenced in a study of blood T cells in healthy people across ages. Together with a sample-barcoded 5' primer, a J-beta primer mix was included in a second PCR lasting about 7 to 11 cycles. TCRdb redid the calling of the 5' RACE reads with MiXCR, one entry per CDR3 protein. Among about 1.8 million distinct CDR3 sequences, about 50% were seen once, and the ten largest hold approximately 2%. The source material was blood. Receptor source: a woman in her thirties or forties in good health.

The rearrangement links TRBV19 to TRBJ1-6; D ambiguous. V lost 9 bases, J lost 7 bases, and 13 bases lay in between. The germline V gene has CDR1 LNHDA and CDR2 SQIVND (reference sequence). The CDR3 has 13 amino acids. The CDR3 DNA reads TGTGCCAGCCGAGGGTACAGCAATTCACCCCTCCACTTT. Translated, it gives CASRGYSNSPLHF.

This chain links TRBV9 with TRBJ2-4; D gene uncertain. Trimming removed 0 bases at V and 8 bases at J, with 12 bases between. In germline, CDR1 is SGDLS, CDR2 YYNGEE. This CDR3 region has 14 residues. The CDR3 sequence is CASSVAPLGDIQYF. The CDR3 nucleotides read TGTGCCAGCAGCGTAGCACCTTTAGGAGACATTCAGTACTTC.

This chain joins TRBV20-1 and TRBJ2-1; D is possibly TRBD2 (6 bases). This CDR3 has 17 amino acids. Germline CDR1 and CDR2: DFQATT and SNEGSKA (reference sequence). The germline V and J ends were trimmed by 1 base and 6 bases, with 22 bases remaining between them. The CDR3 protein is CSARAAKLASIGNEQFF. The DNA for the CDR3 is TGCAGTGCTAGAGCCGCTAAACTAGCTTCCATTGGCAATGAGCAGTTCTTC.

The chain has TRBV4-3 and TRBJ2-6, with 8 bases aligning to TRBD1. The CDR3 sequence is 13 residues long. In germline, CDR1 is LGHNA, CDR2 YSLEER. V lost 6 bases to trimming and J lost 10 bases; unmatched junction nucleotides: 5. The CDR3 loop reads CASSTRTGNVLTF. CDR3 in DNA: TGCGCCAGCAGTACGAGGACAGGGAACGTCCTGACTTTC.

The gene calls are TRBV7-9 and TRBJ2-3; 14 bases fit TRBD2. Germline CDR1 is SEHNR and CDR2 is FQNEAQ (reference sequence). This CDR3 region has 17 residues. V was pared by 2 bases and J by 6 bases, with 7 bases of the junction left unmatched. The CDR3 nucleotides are TGTGCCAGCAGCTTAACCGGGACTAGCGGGGGATGGGATACGCAGTATTTT. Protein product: CASSLTGTSGGWDTQYF.

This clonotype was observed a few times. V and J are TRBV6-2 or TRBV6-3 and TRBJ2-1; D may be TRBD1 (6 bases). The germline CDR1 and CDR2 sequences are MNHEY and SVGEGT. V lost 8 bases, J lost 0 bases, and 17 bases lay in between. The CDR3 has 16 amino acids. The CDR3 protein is CASENFRDNSYNEQFF. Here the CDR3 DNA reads TGTGCCAGCGAGAATTTCCGGGACAACTCCTACAATGAGCAGTTCTTC.

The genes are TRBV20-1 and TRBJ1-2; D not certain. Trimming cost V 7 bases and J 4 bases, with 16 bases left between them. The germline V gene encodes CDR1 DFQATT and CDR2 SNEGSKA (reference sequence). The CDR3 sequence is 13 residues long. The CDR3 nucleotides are TGCAGTGTCCGCTGGAGGCTGGGCTATGGCTACACCTTC. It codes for CSVRWRLGYGYTF.

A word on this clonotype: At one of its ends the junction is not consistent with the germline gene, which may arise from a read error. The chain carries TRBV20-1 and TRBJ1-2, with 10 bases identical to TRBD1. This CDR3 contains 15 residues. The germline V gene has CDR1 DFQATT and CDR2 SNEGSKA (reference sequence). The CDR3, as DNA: TGCAGTGCTAGGGGGACAGGGGTTATTAACTATGGCTACACCTTT. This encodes CSARGTGVINYGYTF.

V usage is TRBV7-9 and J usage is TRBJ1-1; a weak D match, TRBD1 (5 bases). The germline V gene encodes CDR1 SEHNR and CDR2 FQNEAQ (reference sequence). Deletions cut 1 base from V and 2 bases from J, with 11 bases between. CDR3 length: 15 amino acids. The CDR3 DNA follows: TGTGCCAGCAGCTTAGTCAGGGACGGAAACACTGAAGCTTTCTTT. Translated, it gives CASSLVRDGNTEAFF.

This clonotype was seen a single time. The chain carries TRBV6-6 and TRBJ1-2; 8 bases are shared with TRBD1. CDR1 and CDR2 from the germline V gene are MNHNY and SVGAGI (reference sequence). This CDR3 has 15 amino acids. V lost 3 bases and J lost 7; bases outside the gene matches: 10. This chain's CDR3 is CASSYTDSGGSGYTF. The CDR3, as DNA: TGTGCCAGCAGTTATACCGACTCAGGGGGCAGTGGCTACACCTTC.

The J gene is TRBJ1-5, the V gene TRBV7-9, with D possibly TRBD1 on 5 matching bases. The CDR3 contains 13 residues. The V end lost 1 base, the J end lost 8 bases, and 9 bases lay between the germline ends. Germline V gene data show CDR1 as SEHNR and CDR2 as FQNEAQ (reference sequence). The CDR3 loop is CASSLEGIEPQHF. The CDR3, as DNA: TGTGCCAGCAGCTTAGAGGGGATTGAGCCCCAGCATTTT.

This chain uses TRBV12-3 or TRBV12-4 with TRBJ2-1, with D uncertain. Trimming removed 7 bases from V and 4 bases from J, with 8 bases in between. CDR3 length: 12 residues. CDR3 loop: CASNGHYNEQFF. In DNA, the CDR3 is TGTGCCAGCAACGGTCATTACAATGAGCAGTTCTTC.

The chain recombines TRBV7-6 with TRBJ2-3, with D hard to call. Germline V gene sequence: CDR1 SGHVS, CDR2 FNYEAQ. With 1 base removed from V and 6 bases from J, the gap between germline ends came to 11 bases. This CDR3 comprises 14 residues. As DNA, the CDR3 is TGTGCCAGCAGCTTAGAAGTAGGGTCGGATACGCAGTATTTT. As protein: CASSLEVGSDTQYF.

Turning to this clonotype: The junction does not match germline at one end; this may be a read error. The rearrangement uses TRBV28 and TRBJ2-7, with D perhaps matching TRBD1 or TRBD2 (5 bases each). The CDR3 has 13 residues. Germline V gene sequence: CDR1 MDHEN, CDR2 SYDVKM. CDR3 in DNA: TGTGCCAGCAGTGGGACCTACTCCTACAAGCAGTACTTC. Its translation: CASSGTYSYKQYF.

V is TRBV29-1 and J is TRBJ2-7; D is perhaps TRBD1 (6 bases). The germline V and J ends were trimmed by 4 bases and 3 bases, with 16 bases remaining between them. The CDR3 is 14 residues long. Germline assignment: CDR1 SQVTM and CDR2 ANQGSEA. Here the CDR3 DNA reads TGCAGCGTTGGCCGGGACACCGTTTTCTACGAGCAGTACTTC. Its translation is CSVGRDTVFYEQYF.

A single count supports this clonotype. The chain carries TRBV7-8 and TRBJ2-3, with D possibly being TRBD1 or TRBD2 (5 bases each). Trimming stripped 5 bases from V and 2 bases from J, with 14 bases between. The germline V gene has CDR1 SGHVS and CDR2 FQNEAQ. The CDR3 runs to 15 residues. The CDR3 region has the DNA TGTGCCAGCAGCACATGGGACGGAATCACAGATACGCAGTATTTT. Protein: CASSTWDGITDTQYF.

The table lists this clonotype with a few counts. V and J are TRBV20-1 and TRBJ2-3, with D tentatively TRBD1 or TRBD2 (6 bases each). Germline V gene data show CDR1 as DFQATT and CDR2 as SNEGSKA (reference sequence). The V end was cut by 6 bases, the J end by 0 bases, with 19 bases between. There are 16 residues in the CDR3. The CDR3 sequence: CSAGPNRDSSTDTQYF. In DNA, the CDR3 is TGCAGTGCGGGCCCAAACAGGGACTCTAGCACAGATACGCAGTATTTT.

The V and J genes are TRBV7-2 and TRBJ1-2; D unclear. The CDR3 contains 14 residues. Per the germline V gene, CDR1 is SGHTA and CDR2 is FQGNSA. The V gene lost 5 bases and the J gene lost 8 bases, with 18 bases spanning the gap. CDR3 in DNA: TGTGCCAGCAGCGCCCACCGGGCCCGTGGAGGCTACACCTTC. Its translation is CASSAHRARGGYTF.

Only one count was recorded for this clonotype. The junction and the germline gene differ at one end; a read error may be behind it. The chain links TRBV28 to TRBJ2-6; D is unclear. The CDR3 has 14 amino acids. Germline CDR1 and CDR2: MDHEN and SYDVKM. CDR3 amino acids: CASSRLSEANVLTF. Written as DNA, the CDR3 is TGTGCCAGCAGCCGCCTCTCTGAGGCCAACGTCCTGACTTTC.

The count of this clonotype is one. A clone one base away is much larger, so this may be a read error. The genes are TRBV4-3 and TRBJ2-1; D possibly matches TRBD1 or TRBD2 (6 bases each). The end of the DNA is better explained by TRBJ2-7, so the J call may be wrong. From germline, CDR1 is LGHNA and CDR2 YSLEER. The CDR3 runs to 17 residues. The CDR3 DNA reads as TGCGCCAGCAGCCAAGATATGGGGGGCCCTTCCCTCAATGAGCAGTACTTC. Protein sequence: CASSQDMGGPSLNEQYF.

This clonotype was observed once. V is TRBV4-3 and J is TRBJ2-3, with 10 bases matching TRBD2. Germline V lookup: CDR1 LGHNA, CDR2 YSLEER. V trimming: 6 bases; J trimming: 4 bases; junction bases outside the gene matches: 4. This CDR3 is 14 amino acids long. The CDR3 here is CASSSGGTSDTQYF. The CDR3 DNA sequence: TGCGCCAGCAGTAGCGGGGGGACCTCAGATACGCAGTATTTT.

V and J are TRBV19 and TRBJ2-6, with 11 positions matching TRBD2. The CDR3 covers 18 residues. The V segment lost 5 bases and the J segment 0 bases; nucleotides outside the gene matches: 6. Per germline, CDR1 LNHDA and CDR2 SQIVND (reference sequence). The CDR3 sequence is CASSRTSGGRSGANVLTF. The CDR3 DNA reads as TGTGCCAGTAGTCGAACTAGCGGGGGCCGCTCTGGGGCCAACGTCCTGACTTTC. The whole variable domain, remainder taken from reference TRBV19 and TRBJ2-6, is DGGITQSPKYLFRKEGQNVTLSCEQNLNHDAMYWYRQDPGQGLRLIYYSQIVNDFQKGDIAEGYSVSREKKESFPLTVTSAQKNPTAFYLCASSRTSGGRSGANVLTFGAGSRLTVL.

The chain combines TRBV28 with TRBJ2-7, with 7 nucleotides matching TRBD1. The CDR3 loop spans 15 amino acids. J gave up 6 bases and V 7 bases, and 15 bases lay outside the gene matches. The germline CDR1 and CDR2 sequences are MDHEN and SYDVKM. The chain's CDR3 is CASTESGTDKSEQYF. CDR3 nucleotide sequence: TGTGCCAGCACCGAATCCGGGACAGACAAATCCGAGCAGTACTTC.

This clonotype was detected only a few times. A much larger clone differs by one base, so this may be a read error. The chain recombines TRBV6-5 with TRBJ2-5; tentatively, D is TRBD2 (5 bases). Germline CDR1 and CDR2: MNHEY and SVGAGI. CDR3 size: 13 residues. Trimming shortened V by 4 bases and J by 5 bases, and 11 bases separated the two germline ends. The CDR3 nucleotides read TGTGCCAGCAGTTTAGCCTGGAGGGAGACCCAGTACTTC. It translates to CASSLAWRETQYF.

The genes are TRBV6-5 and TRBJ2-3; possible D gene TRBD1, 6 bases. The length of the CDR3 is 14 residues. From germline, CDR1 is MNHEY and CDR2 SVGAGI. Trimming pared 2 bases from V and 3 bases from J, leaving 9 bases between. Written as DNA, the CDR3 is TGTGCCAGCAGTTACCGGACAGCTACAGATACGCAGTATTTT. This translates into CASSYRTATDTQYF.

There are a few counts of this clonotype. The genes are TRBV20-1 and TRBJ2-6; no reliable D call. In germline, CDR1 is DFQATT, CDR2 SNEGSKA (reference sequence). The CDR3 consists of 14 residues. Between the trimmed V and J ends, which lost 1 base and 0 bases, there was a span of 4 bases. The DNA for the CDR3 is TGCAGTGCTAGAGCTATCTCTGGGGCCAACGTCCTGACTTTC. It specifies CSARAISGANVLTF.